The 8 T cell receptor beta chains listed next were all sequenced from one sample in a study of blood T cells in healthy people across ages. A J-beta primer mix and a sample-barcoded 5' primer were used in a second PCR of roughly 6 to 11 cycles. A single record per CDR3 protein comes from TCRdb applying MiXCR to the 5' RACE reads. The sample yields about 1.6 million distinct CDR3 sequences, approximately 32% seen once. Sequenced material: blood. Receptors originate from a woman between 25 and 40 years old in good health.

The genes are TRBV6-5 and TRBJ1-1, with D tentatively TRBD1 (5 bases). The V gene lost 2 bases and the J gene lost 5 bases, with 15 bases spanning the gap. The CDR3 contains 15 residues. Germline V gene data show CDR1 as MNHEY and CDR2 as SVGAGI. The CDR3 loop is CASSYGLWGNTEAFF. CDR3 nucleotide sequence: TGTGCCAGCAGTTACGGGCTTTGGGGGAATACTGAAGCTTTCTTT.

The V call is TRBV6-6, the J call TRBJ2-5; 8 bases map to TRBD2. The CDR3 has 14 residues. Unmatched junction bases numbered 8, after V lost 4 bases and J lost 7 bases. The germline V gene encodes CDR1 MNHNY and CDR2 SVGAGI (reference sequence). The CDR3 protein is CASSSPSGRGTQYF. In DNA, the CDR3 is TGTGCCAGCAGTTCCCCTAGCGGGCGGGGGACCCAGTACTTC.

This chain links TRBV7-2 with TRBJ2-7; 9 bases line up with TRBD2. The DNA end is more similar to TRBJ2-4, so the J call may be wrong. Germline V lookup: CDR1 SGHTA, CDR2 FQGNSA. The CDR3 has 16 amino acids. The DNA of the CDR3 is TGTGCCAGCAGCCGCGGGGGGGCACTAGCCAAAAACATTCAGTACTTC. This gives the protein CASSRGGALAKNIQYF.

The V and J genes are TRBV25-1 and TRBJ1-2; the D is unclear. Germline lookup yields CDR1 MGHDK and CDR2 SYGVNS. This CDR3 spans 11 amino acids. The V end was cut by 1 base, the J end by 4 bases, with 1 base between. The CDR3 protein is CASSESYGYTF. CDR3 sequence (DNA): TGTGCCAGCAGTGAATCCTATGGCTACACCTTC.

On this clonotype: One end of the junction does not line up with germline, which may come from a read error. The chain couples TRBV2 to TRBJ1-1; D is undetermined. The CDR3 has 16 residues. Germline-derived CDR1 and CDR2 are SNHLY and FYNNEI. CDR3 amino acids: CASSEARVGMNTEAFF. In nucleotides, the CDR3 is TGTGCCAGTAGTGAAGCGAGGGTTGGAATGAACACTGAAGCTTTCTTT. Using reference TRBV2 and TRBJ1-1 for the parts outside the CDR3, the full variable domain is EPEVTQTPSHQVTQMGQEVILRCVPISNHLYFYWYRQILGQKVEFLVSFYNNEISEKSEIFDDQFSVERPDGSNFTLKIRSTKLEDSAMYFCASSEARVGMNTEAFFGQGTRLTVV.

In DNA form, the CDR3 reads TGCGCCAGCAGCTTTTCTAGCCTCTCAGATACGCAGTATTTT. It codes for CASSFSSLSDTQYF. This chain links TRBV5-1 with TRBJ2-3; D possibly corresponds to TRBD2 (5 bases). The germline V gene encodes CDR1 SGHRS and CDR2 YFSETQ. The CDR3 runs to 14 residues. V lost 2 bases to trimming and J lost 4 bases, with 11 bases between them.

As concerns this clonotype: A read error is possible here, since a much larger clone lies one base away. DNA for the CDR3: TGCGCCAGCAGCTTGGAGGCGGGGGGCACAGATACGCAGCATTTT. It specifies CASSLEAGGTDTQHF. The V call is TRBV5-1, the J call TRBJ2-3, with TRBD1 as a possible D gene (6 bases). TRBJ1-5 explains the end of the DNA better; the J call may be wrong. The CDR3 runs 15 residues. The germline CDR1 and CDR2 sequences are SGHRS and YFSETQ.

The gene calls are TRBV27 and TRBJ2-1; 11 bases align to TRBD2. The J segment lost 8 bases and the V segment lost 7 bases, leaving 4 bases of the junction unmatched. Per germline, CDR1 MNHEY and CDR2 SMNVEV (reference sequence). The CDR3 covers 13 residues. The DNA of the CDR3 is TGTGCCAGCATGCTAGCGGGAGGCGATGAGCAGTTCTTC. Its protein product is CASMLAGGDEQFF.